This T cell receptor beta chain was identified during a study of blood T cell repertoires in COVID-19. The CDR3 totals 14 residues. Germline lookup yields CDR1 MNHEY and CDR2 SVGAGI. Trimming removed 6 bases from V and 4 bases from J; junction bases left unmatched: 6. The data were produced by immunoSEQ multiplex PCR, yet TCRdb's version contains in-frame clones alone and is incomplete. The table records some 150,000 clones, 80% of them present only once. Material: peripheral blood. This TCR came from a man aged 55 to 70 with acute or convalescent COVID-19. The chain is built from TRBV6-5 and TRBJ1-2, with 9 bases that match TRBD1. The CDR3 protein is CASSLTGGTYGYTF. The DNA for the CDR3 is TGTGCCAGCAGCCTTACAGGGGGCACCTATGGCTACACCTTC.